These 2 T cell receptor beta chains originate from one sample sequenced in a study of blood T cell repertoires in COVID-19. The data were produced by immunoSEQ multiplex PCR, yet TCRdb's version contains in-frame clones alone and is incomplete. Of about 400,000 clones listed, approximately 86% were seen once; the top ten hold roughly 3.1%. Sequencing input: peripheral blood. The receptor set was obtained from a human donor in a cohort sampled during active COVID-19.

The V call is TRBV7-3, the J call TRBJ1-1, with TRBD1 identical over 11 bases. The V gene's germline CDR1 is SGHTA and CDR2 FQGTGA. With V trimmed by 4 bases and J by 4 bases, 5 bases remained unmatched. This CDR3 is built from 15 residues. CDR3 nucleotides: TGTGCCAGCAGCTCGCGGGACAGGGGGATCACTGAAGCTTTCTTT. Protein product: CASSSRDRGITEAFF.

The chain couples TRBV19 to TRBJ2-2; 7 bases line up with TRBD1. Germline values: CDR1 LNHDA, CDR2 SQIVND (reference sequence). The length of the CDR3 is 16 residues. With 4 bases clipped from V and 6 bases from J, the junction kept 11 bases outside the gene matches. The DNA of the CDR3 is TGTGCCAGTAGTAATAAAAGGGGGCGGTACGCCGGGGAGCTGTTTTTT. This encodes CASSNKRGRYAGELFF.